This T cell receptor beta chain was profiled in a study of control samples from healthy donors and cancer patients. TCRdb's table, derived via immunoSEQ multiplex PCR, lists solely in-frame clones and lacks some. The sample shows some 130,000 clones, 80% to 95% of them seen only once. The length of the CDR3 is 14 residues. Germline V gene lookup returns CDR1 KGHSH and CDR2 LQKENI. V was cut by 0 bases and J by 8 bases, with 13 bases left in between. The source material was blood. This sequence joins TRBV18 and TRBJ1-2, with a weak D call TRBD1 (6 bases). This receptor was identified in a woman aged 50 to 65 in good health. The CDR3 nucleotides are TGTGCCAGCTCACCACCGCCGGGGGCGGTAGGCTACACCTTC. Translated, it gives CASSPPPGAVGYTF.